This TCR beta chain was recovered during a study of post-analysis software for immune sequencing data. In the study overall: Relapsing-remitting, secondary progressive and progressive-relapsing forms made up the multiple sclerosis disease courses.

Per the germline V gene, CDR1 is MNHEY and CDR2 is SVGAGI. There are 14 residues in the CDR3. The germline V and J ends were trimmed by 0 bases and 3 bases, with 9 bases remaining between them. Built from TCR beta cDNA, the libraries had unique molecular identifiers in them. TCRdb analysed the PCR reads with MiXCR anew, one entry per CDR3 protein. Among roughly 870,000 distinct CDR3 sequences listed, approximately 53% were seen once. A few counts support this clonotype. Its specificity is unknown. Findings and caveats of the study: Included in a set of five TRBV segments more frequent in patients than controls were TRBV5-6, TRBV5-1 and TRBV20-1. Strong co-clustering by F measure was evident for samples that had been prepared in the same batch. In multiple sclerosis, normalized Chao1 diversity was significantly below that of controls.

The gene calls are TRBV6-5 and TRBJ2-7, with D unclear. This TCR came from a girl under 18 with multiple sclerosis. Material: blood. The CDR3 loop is CASSYSNSHYEQYF. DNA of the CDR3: TGTGCCAGCAGTTACTCGAATAGCCACTACGAGCAGTACTTC.